This T cell receptor (beta chain) was sequenced for a study of CD8+ T cells in alopecia areata. Across the study: By percentage of affected scalp area, the severity of treated patients was scored.

As the sequencing template, cDNA was produced by extracting RNA and reverse transcribing it. The repertoire was sequenced with immunoSEQ multiplex PCR; TCRdb's copy has only in-frame clones and lacks some. The sample holds over 150,000 clones, 58% seen once. Comment on this clone: What it recognizes is unknown.

Noted treatment: oral pan-JAK inhibitor, 5-10 mg twice daily. Researchers took lesional scalp punch biopsies and peripheral blood from people who were alopecia areata patients. Starting from PBMCs, sorting isolated CD4+ and CD8+ T cells. Trimming pared 5 bases from V and 4 bases from J, leaving 25 bases between. Germline V gene lookup returns CDR1 MDHEN and CDR2 SYDVKM. The length of the CDR3 is 18 residues. Notes on the study in general: The study found tofacitinib significantly decreased scalp clonality and expanded CD8+ clones among the top 100.

This specimen consisted of CD4+ T cells sorted from blood, obtained at week 24, from a patient treated with tofacitinib. The clonotype was recovered from a human donor with alopecia areata. The chain joins TRBV28 to TRBJ2-3; a possible D gene is TRBD2 (6 bases). CDR3 protein: CASSPTGEGVVVADTQYF. The CDR3 nucleotides read TGTGCCAGCAGTCCTACGGGGGAAGGGGTGGTTGTCGCAGATACGCAGTATTTT.